Following are 10 T cell receptor beta chains from one sample sequenced in a study of T-cell memory formation after mild COVID-19. MiXCR was run by TCRdb on the 5' RACE reads, yielding one entry per CDR3 protein. The sample shows hundreds of thousands of distinct CDR3 sequences, 20% to 30% of them seen only once. The sample taken for sequencing was PBMCs or a T cell subset sorted from them (not recorded which). All receptors come from an adult woman who had mild COVID-19 (a few samples of this study predate the infection). Cell type and time point are not known.

The gene calls are TRBV9 and TRBJ2-3; TRBD2 aligns across 10 bases. V dropped 3 bases and J dropped 6; count of bases not matched to a gene: 13. The CDR3 sequence is 17 residues long. Germline-derived CDR1 and CDR2 are SGDLS and YYNGEE. The CDR3 reads CASSAGRNSGGLDTQYF. DNA of the CDR3: TGTGCCAGCAGCGCGGGAAGGAATAGCGGGGGGCTGGATACGCAGTATTTT.

This rearrangement joins TRBV5-6 to TRBJ2-7, with 7 bases identical to TRBD1. The CDR3 consists of 15 residues. The germline gives CDR1 SGHDT, CDR2 YYEEEE. V dropped 3 bases and J dropped 5; count of bases not matched to a gene: 11. CDR3 sequence (DNA): TGTGCCAGCAGCTCGTTGTTGACAGGGTCCCACGAGCAGTACTTC. It codes for CASSSLLTGSHEQYF.

This chain connects TRBV13 to TRBJ2-7; 7 bases match TRBD1. Trimming cost V 5 bases and J 3 bases; bases outside gene matches: 7. CDR1 PRHDT and CDR2 FYEKMQ come from the germline V gene (reference sequence). CDR3 length equals 14 residues. Here the CDR3 reads CASSTRDSHYEQYF. The CDR3 coding sequence is TGTGCCAGCAGCACACGGGACAGTCACTACGAGCAGTACTTC.

CDR3 loop: CASSGYRGGSDTQYF. DNA for the CDR3: TGTGCCAGCAGTGGGTACAGGGGTGGATCAGATACGCAGTATTTT. This rearrangement joins TRBV28 to TRBJ2-3, with 7 bases fitting TRBD1. Trimming removed 5 bases from V and 4 bases from J; junction bases left unmatched: 9. Looked up from germline, CDR1 is MDHEN and CDR2 is SYDVKM. This CDR3 has 15 amino acids.

This clonotype has more than one count but fewer than ten. The chain uses TRBV7-9 and TRBJ2-7, with D possibly matching TRBD1 (6 bases). The V gene lost 5 bases and the J gene lost 8 bases, with 13 bases spanning the gap. The CDR3 covers 12 residues. The germline V gene has CDR1 SEHNR and CDR2 FQNEAQ (reference sequence). CDR3 nucleotide sequence: TGTGCCAGCAGCAACACAGGGTATCAGCAGTACTTC. Residues: CASSNTGYQQYF.

The V gene is TRBV12-3 or TRBV12-4, the J gene TRBJ1-6, with D perhaps TRBD1 (5 bases). Trimming shortened V by 2 bases and J by 8 bases, and 13 bases separated the two germline ends. The CDR3 sequence is 15 residues long. CDR3 nucleotide sequence: TGTGCCAGCAGTTTAAGAGGGGAGAGGCATTCACCCCTCCACTTT. It is translated as CASSLRGERHSPLHF.

The chain combines TRBV7-9 with TRBJ2-3; 7 positions match TRBD2. V trimming: 8 bases; J trimming: 2 bases; junction bases outside the gene matches: 10. CDR1 is SEHNR, CDR2 FQNEAQ, per germline (reference sequence). The CDR3 is 15 residues long. The CDR3 loop is CASARRESPTDTQYF. CDR3 bases: TGTGCCAGCGCTAGGCGGGAGTCCCCCACAGATACGCAGTATTTT. The full variable domain, its missing parts supplied by reference TRBV7-9 and TRBJ2-3, is DTGVSQNPRHKITKRGQNVTFRCDPISEHNRLYWYRQTLGQGPEFLTYFQNEAQLEKSRLLSDRFSAERPKGSFSTLEIQRTEQGDSAMYLCASARRESPTDTQYFGPGTRLTVL.

J is TRBJ2-1 and V is TRBV25-1, with 7 bases lining up with TRBD1. This CDR3 region has 13 residues. CDR1 and CDR2 from the germline V gene are MGHDK and SYGVNS. Trimming at V came to 6 bases and at J to 7 bases, leaving 6 bases not matched to a gene. This CDR3 reads CASRQGVLNEQFF. Here the CDR3 DNA reads TGTGCCAGCAGGCAGGGGGTACTGAATGAGCAGTTCTTC.

The chain couples TRBV11-2 to TRBJ2-7, with TRBD2 matching over 7 bases. Germline assignment: CDR1 SGHAT and CDR2 FQNNGV. V shed 5 bases, J shed 2 bases, and the junction held 12 bases outside the gene matches. This CDR3 region has 16 residues. The CDR3 loop reads CASSPPRASGTYEQYF. The CDR3 nucleotides are TGTGCCAGCAGCCCCCCAAGGGCTAGCGGTACCTACGAGCAGTACTTC.

This clonotype occurred a few times. The V gene is TRBV2, the J gene TRBJ1-1; D is ambiguous. Germline loops: CDR1 SNHLY, CDR2 FYNNEI. The V and J ends lost 3 bases and 6 bases respectively, with 8 bases between them. This CDR3 has 12 amino acids. For the CDR3, the DNA is TGTGCCAGCAGTGATCAACTCCCTGAAGCTTTCTTT. This sequence encodes CASSDQLPEAFF.